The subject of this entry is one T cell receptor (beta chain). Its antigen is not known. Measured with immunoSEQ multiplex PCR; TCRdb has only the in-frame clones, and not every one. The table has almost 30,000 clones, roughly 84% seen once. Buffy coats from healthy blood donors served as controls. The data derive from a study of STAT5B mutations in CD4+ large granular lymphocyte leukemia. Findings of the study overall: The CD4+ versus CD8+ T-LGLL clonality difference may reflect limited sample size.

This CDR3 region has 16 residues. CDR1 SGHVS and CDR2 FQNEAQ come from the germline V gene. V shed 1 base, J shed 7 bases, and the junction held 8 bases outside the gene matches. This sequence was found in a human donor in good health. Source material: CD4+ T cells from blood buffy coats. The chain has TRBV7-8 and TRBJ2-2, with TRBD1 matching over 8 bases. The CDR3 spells CASSLEGTGRGGELFF. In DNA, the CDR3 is TGTGCCAGCAGCTTAGAGGGGACAGGCCGCGGCGGGGAGCTGTTTTTT.